One sample yielded the 26 T cell receptor beta chains listed below, sequenced in a study of OX40 agonist ivuxolimab in advanced cancers. Assay used: immunoSEQ multiplex PCR; TCRdb lists only in-frame clones, some missing. The table records over 70,000 clones, about 73% of them present only once. The sequences come from CD4+ or CD8+ T cells sorted from blood, collected in a trial of the OX40 agonist ivuxolimab. These receptors all stem from an adult with an advanced solid tumor such as melanoma, head and neck, liver or kidney cancer.

V and J are TRBV19 and TRBJ2-2, with TRBD2 matching over 9 bases. Germline V gene data show CDR1 as LNHDA and CDR2 as SQIVND (reference sequence). Trimming at V came to 6 bases and at J to 5 bases, leaving 7 bases not matched to a gene. The CDR3 sequence is 15 residues long. The CDR3 DNA reads as TGTGCCAGTAGAGGACTAGCGATTGGGACCGGGGAGCTGTTTTTT. It encodes CASRGLAIGTGELFF. Complete variable domain (other parts from reference TRBV19 and TRBJ2-2): DGGITQSPKYLFRKEGQNVTLSCEQNLNHDAMYWYRQDPGQGLRLIYYSQIVNDFQKGDIAEGYSVSREKKESFPLTVTSAQKNPTAFYLCASRGLAIGTGELFFGEGSRLTVL.

This chain connects TRBV28 to TRBJ2-7; no clear D. The CDR3 has 11 amino acids. From germline, CDR1 is MDHEN and CDR2 SYDVKM. Trimming cost V 8 bases and J 6 bases, with 11 bases left between them. The DNA of the CDR3 is TGTGCCAGCTCCCGCTTCGGCGAGCAGTACTTC. Amino acid sequence: CASSRFGEQYF.

The rearrangement joins TRBV2 to TRBJ1-2; maybe TRBD1 (5 bases). Trimming removed 2 bases from V and 4 bases from J, with 14 bases in between. The CDR3 totals 15 residues. Germline V gene data show CDR1 as SNHLY and CDR2 as FYNNEI. In DNA, the CDR3 is TGTGCCAGCAGTGAATCCCGGGGGGGATTCTATGGCTACACCTTC. Protein product: CASSESRGGFYGYTF.

The chain couples TRBV27 to TRBJ2-5; D is uncertain. V lost 5 bases, J lost 5 bases, and 15 bases lay in between. Germline V gives CDR1 MNHEY, CDR2 SMNVEV (reference sequence). This CDR3 is built from 14 residues. CDR3 sequence reads: CASSPARPRETQYF. CDR3 coding DNA: TGTGCCAGCAGTCCCGCTCGGCCCCGCGAGACCCAGTACTTC.

The sample holds one count of this clone. The rearrangement joins TRBV6-1 to TRBJ1-2, with 8 bases matching TRBD1. The CDR3 is 13 amino acids. Per germline, CDR1 MNHNS and CDR2 SASEGT. V lost 5 bases to trimming and J lost 6 bases; unmatched junction nucleotides: 5. CDR3 residues: CASSQDRVNGYTF. CDR3 bases: TGTGCCAGCAGTCAGGACAGGGTGAATGGCTACACCTTC.

V gene TRBV6-5 combines with J gene TRBJ2-2, with 7 bases identical to TRBD1. The CDR3 totals 15 residues. Germline assignment: CDR1 MNHEY and CDR2 SVGAGI. Trimming took 2 bases from V and 5 from J; bases not matched to a gene: 5. The CDR3 spells CASSYRGLRTGELFF. The CDR3 DNA sequence: TGTGCCAGCAGTTACAGGGGGCTGAGGACCGGGGAGCTGTTTTTT.

This clone was found once. The chain employs TRBV4-1 and TRBJ2-7; TRBD1 agrees at 8 bases. This CDR3 is 17 amino acids long. V gave up 0 bases and J gave up 1 base; unmatched junction bases: 8. Germline CDR1 reads MGHRA; CDR2 reads YSYEKL. CDR3 bases: TGCGCCAGCAGCCAAGAGAGAGGGCAGGGGGCGTCCTACGAGCAGTACTTC. Translation gives CASSQERGQGASYEQYF.

Of note for this clone: This is likely an artifact of a read error, given a far larger clone one base away. V is TRBV5-6 and J is TRBJ1-5, with D hard to call. V lost 0 bases and J 0 bases, leaving 7 bases between the germline ends. This CDR3 is 15 amino acids long. The germline gives CDR1 SGHDT, CDR2 YYEEEE. CDR3 coding DNA: TGTGCCAGCAGCTTGGGGGGATATAGCAATCAGCCCCAGCATTTT. Residues: CASSLGGYSNQPQHF.

This clone occurred a few times. As DNA, the CDR3 is TGTGCCAGCAGCCCATCTCGCTCGGGTGGCTACACCTTC. Translated, it gives CASSPSRSGGYTF. V is TRBV6-5 and J is TRBJ1-2; D is uncertain. Germline CDR1 MNHEY, CDR2 SVGAGI. This CDR3 is 13 amino acids long. Deletions cut 6 bases from V and 7 bases from J, with 15 bases between.

This chain joins TRBV6-1 and TRBJ1-1, with D hard to call. This CDR3 is built from 14 residues. Germline assignment: CDR1 MNHNS and CDR2 SASEGT. The V end was cut by 7 bases, the J end by 5 bases, with 17 bases between. CDR3 bases: TGTGCCAGCACCCTAGCGACCTCTGAGACTGAAGCTTTCTTT. Protein product: CASTLATSETEAFF.

The CDR3 spells CASSLGRNEQFF. The CDR3 bases are TGTGCCAGCAGTTTGGGGCGGAATGAGCAGTTCTTC. The chain carries TRBV27 and TRBJ2-1, with TRBD1 as a possible D gene (5 bases). CDR1 MNHEY and CDR2 SMNVEV come from the germline V gene (reference sequence). This CDR3 has 12 amino acids. V was cut by 3 bases and J by 7 bases, with 7 bases left in between.

J is TRBJ2-5 and V is TRBV30, with 10 bases lining up with TRBD1. CDR1 and CDR2 (germline): GTSNPN, SVGIG (reference sequence). Germline trimming cut 2 bases from V and 0 bases from J; bases unmatched to any gene: 12. This CDR3 is 18 amino acids long. The CDR3 nucleotides are TGTGCCTGGAGTTTGGGAGTGACAGGGGGCCTCCACCAAGAGACCCAGTACTTC. Translated, it gives CAWSLGVTGGLHQETQYF.

The chain links TRBV6-5 to TRBJ2-1, with TRBD1 matching over 10 bases. The J segment lost 3 bases and the V segment lost 4 bases, leaving 6 bases of the junction unmatched. CDR1 and CDR2 (germline): MNHEY, SVGAGI. The CDR3 extends over 16 amino acids. The CDR3 DNA reads as TGTGCCAGCAGTTCCGGACAGGGGGTGGTCTACAATGAGCAGTTCTTC. As protein: CASSSGQGVVYNEQFF.

The CDR3 loop reads CASSQGWTGRLDKTQYF. CDR3 in DNA: TGTGCCAGCAGCCAAGGATGGACAGGGCGCTTGGATAAGACCCAGTACTTC. This sequence joins TRBV14 and TRBJ2-5, with 8 positions matching TRBD1. The CDR3 spans 17 residues. Germline lookup yields CDR1 SGHDN and CDR2 FVKESK. Trimming took 1 base from V and 6 from J; bases not matched to a gene: 13.

The CDR3 DNA follows: TGCGCCAGCAGCCCCAGACAGGGTGGGGTCGATGGCTACACCTTC. This translates into CASSPRQGGVDGYTF. V and J are TRBV5-1 and TRBJ1-2; 7 bases agree with TRBD1. Trimming took 4 bases from V and 6 from J; bases not matched to a gene: 12. The CDR3 has 15 residues. CDR1 and CDR2 (germline): SGHRS, YFSETQ.

The chain carries TRBV9 and TRBJ2-3, with 12 bases aligning to TRBD2. The CDR3 length is 15 residues. The V gene end was trimmed by 2 bases and the J gene end by 4 bases; junction bases not matched to a gene: 2. Per germline, CDR1 SGDLS and CDR2 YYNGEE. DNA for the CDR3: TGTGCCAGCAGCGTTGGACTAGCGGGATCAGATACGCAGTATTTT. As protein: CASSVGLAGSDTQYF.

This chain uses TRBV5-4 with TRBJ1-1; D not resolved. Trimming took off 4 bases at V and 1 base at J, with 17 bases between the two ends. CDR1 is SGHNT and CDR2 is YYREEE in the germline V gene (reference sequence). The length of the CDR3 is 16 residues. This chain's CDR3 is CASSRLSLSWNTEAFF. DNA of the CDR3: TGTGCCAGCAGCCGACTTTCGCTATCATGGAACACTGAAGCTTTCTTT.

This clone was found a few times. The gene calls are TRBV7-6 and TRBJ1-1; no firm D call. CDR3 size: 14 residues. Germline CDR1 is SGHVS and CDR2 is FNYEAQ. V was cut by 6 bases and J by 0 bases, with 11 bases left in between. CDR3 sequence (DNA): TGTGCCAGCAGTCCTGTTGGGATGAACACTGAAGCTTTCTTT. Its protein product is CASSPVGMNTEAFF.

This chain connects TRBV5-1 to TRBJ2-1, with 13 bases identical to TRBD2. This CDR3 is 16 amino acids long. V lost 4 bases to trimming and J lost 7 bases; unmatched junction nucleotides: 8. Germline lookup yields CDR1 SGHRS and CDR2 YFSETQ. This CDR3 is CASSQTSGGALNEQFF. The CDR3 coding sequence is TGCGCCAGCAGCCAAACTAGCGGGGGGGCACTTAATGAGCAGTTCTTC. The complete variable domain, with remaining parts taken from reference TRBV5-1 and TRBJ2-1, reads KAGVTQTPRYLIKTRGQQVTLSCSPISGHRSVSWYQQTPGQGLQFLFEYFSETQRNKGNFPGRFSGRQFSNSRSEMNVSTLELGDSALYLCASSQTSGGALNEQFFGPGTRLTVL.

The chain recombines TRBV11-3 with TRBJ2-1; 11 bases line up with TRBD2. This CDR3 region has 16 residues. Germline lookup yields CDR1 SGHNT and CDR2 YENEEA. J gave up 4 bases and V 1 base, and 3 bases lay outside the gene matches. CDR3 amino acids: CASSLGLAGIYNEQFF. The CDR3 nucleotides are TGTGCCAGCAGCTTAGGACTAGCGGGGATATACAATGAGCAGTTCTTC.

The chain couples TRBV5-1 to TRBJ1-4; D is undetermined. V was shortened by 0 bases and J by 3 bases, with 9 bases between the two germline ends. Germline CDR1 and CDR2: SGHRS and YFSETQ. The CDR3 is 15 residues long. DNA of the CDR3: TGCGCCAGCAGCTTGGATGTCGGGTCTAATGAAAAACTGTTTTTT. This encodes CASSLDVGSNEKLFF.

The V and J genes are TRBV6-1 and TRBJ2-3; D is perhaps TRBD1 (6 bases). The CDR3 consists of 15 residues. The V gene's germline CDR1 is MNHNS and CDR2 SASEGT. Trimming cost V 6 bases and J 0 bases, with 13 bases left between them. The CDR3 sequence: CASRERDTSTDTQYF. Here the CDR3 DNA reads TGTGCCAGCAGGGAAAGGGACACTAGCACAGATACGCAGTATTTT.

This rearrangement joins TRBV15 to TRBJ2-3; a weak D match, TRBD2 (5 bases). The germline V and J ends were trimmed by 8 bases and 0 bases, with 9 bases remaining between them. This CDR3 is 13 amino acids long. Germline V gene sequence: CDR1 LNHNV, CDR2 YYDKDF (reference sequence). CDR3 nucleotides: TGTGCCACCCGCGGAGGTAGCACAGATACGCAGTATTTT. Protein: CATRGGSTDTQYF.

V is TRBV14 and J is TRBJ2-1; 9 bases align to TRBD2. This CDR3 contains 15 residues. Germline V gene data show CDR1 as SGHDN and CDR2 as FVKESK. Losses at the gene ends were 2 bases for V and 4 bases for J; bases not matched to a gene: 3. In nucleotides, the CDR3 is TGTGCCAGCAGCCAACGACTAGCGGTTTACAATGAGCAGTTCTTC. Encoded protein: CASSQRLAVYNEQFF.

The chain carries TRBV2 and TRBJ2-1, with 8 bases lining up with TRBD2. This CDR3 is built from 16 residues. CDR1 is SNHLY and CDR2 is FYNNEI in the germline V gene. V dropped 4 bases and J dropped 7; count of bases not matched to a gene: 12. This chain's CDR3 is CASSVSSGPRGNEQFF. DNA of the CDR3: TGTGCCAGCAGTGTTTCTAGCGGGCCGCGGGGGAATGAGCAGTTCTTC.

The rearrangement joins TRBV11-2 to TRBJ1-4; 10 bases align to TRBD1. CDR1 and CDR2 (germline): SGHAT, FQNNGV. The CDR3 has 14 amino acids. V lost 6 bases to trimming and J lost 9 bases; unmatched junction nucleotides: 7. As DNA, the CDR3 is TGTGCCAGCAGTTGGGACAGGGGACGGCAAAAACTGTTTTTT. Amino acid sequence: CASSWDRGRQKLFF.